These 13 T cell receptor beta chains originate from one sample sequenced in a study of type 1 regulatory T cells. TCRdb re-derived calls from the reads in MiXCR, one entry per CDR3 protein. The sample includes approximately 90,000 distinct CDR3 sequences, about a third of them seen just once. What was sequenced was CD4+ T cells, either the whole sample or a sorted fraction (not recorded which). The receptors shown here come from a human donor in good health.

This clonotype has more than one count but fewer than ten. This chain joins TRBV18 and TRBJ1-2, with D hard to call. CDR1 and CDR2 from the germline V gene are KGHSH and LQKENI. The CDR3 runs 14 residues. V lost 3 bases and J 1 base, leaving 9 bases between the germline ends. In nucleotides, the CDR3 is TGTGCCAGCTCACCGGACGGGAATAACTATGGCTACACCTTC. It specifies CASSPDGNNYGYTF. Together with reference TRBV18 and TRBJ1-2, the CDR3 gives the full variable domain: NAGVMQNPRHLVRRRGQEARLRCSPMKGHSHVYWYRQLPEEGLKFMVYLQKENIIDESGMPKERFSAEFPKEGPSILRIQQVVRGDSAAYFCASSPDGNNYGYTFGSGTRLTVV.

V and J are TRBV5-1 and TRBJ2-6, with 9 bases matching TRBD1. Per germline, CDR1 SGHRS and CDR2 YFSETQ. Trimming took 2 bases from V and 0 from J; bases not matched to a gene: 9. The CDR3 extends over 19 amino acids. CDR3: CASSLIQGAQTSGANVLTF. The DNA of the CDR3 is TGCGCCAGCAGCTTAATACAGGGGGCGCAAACCTCTGGGGCCAACGTCCTGACTTTC.

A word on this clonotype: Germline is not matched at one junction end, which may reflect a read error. In DNA form, the CDR3 reads TGTGTCAGCAGGGGACTGACAGCCAAAAACATTCAGTACTTC. Protein sequence: CVSRGLTAKNIQYF. The chain recombines TRBV12-3 or TRBV12-4 with TRBJ2-4; possibly TRBD1 or TRBD2 for D (6 bases each). CDR3 size: 14 residues.

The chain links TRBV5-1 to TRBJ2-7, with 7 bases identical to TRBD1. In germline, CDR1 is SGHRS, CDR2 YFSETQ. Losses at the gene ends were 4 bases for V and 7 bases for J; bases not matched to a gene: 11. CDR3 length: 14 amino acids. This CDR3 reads CASSPRTGDGEQYF. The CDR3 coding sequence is TGCGCCAGCAGCCCGCGGACAGGCGACGGTGAGCAGTACTTC.

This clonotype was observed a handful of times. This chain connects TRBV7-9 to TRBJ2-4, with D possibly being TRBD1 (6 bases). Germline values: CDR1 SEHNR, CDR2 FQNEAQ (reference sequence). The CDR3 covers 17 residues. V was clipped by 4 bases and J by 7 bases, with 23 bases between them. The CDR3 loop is CASSSTNTGWGLNIQYF. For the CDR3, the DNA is TGTGCCAGCAGCTCTACAAATACAGGGTGGGGGTTGAACATTCAGTACTTC.

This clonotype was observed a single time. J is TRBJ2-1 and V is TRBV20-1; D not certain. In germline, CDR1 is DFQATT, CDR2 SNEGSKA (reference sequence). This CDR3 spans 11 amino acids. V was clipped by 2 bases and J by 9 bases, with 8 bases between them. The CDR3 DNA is TGCAGTGCTAGAATAACGGCTGAGCAGTTCTTC. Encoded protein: CSARITAEQFF.

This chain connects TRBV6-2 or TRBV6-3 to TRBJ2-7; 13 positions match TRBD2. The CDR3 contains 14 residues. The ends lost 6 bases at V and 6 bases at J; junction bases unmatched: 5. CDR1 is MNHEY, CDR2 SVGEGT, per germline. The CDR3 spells CASSWTSGSSEQYF. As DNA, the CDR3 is TGTGCCAGCAGCTGGACTAGCGGGAGTTCCGAGCAGTACTTC.

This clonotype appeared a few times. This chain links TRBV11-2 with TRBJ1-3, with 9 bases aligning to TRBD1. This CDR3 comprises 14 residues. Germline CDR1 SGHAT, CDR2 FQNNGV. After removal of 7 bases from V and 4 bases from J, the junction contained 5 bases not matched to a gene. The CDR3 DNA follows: TGTGCCAGCAAACTGGGACAGGGAGGAAACACCATATATTTT. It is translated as CASKLGQGGNTIYF.

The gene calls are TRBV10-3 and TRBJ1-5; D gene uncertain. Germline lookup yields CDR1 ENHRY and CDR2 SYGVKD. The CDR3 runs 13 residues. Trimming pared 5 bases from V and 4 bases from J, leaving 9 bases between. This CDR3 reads CAISPAGNQPQHF. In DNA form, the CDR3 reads TGTGCCATCAGTCCCGCCGGGAATCAGCCCCAGCATTTT.

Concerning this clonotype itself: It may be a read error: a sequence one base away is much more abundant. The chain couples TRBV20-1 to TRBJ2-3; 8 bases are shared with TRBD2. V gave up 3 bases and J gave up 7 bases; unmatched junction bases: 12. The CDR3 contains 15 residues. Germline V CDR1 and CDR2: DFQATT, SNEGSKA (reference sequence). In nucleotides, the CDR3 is TGCAGTGCTAGTGGACTAACGGGAGGGTGGAATACGCAGTATTTT. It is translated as CSASGLTGGWNTQYF.

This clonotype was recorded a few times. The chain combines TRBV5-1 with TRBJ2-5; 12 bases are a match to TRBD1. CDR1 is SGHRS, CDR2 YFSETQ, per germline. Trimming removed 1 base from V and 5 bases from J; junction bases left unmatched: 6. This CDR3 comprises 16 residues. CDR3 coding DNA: TGCGCCAGCAGCTTGCCGGGACAGGGGGCGGTTGAGACCCAGTACTTC. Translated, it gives CASSLPGQGAVETQYF.

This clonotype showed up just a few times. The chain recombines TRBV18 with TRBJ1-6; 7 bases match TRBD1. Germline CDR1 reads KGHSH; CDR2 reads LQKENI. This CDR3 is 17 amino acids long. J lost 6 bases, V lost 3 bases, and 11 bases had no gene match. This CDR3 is CASSPEGRGPVNSPLHF. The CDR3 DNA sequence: TGTGCCAGCTCACCTGAAGGGAGGGGGCCGGTTAATTCACCCCTCCACTTT. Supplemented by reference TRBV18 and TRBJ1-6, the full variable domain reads NAGVMQNPRHLVRRRGQEARLRCSPMKGHSHVYWYRQLPEEGLKFMVYLQKENIIDESGMPKERFSAEFPKEGPSILRIQQVVRGDSAAYFCASSPEGRGPVNSPLHFGNGTRLTVT.

CDR3 nucleotides: TGTGCCAGCAGCCTTCGGGACAGGGGGCCCTCTGGCTACACCTTC. Encoded protein: CASSLRDRGPSGYTF. This chain links TRBV7-8 with TRBJ1-2; 12 bases are a match to TRBD1. The germline gives CDR1 SGHVS, CDR2 FQNEAQ. The CDR3 consists of 15 residues. The ends lost 5 bases at V and 7 bases at J; junction bases unmatched: 8.